This is a list of T cell receptor beta chains from one sample in a study of blood T cell repertoires in COVID-19. This table comes from immunoSEQ multiplex PCR, and its TCRdb copy is limited to in-frame clones, with some not included. The data hold over 130,000 clones, with 77% observed a single time. Input material: peripheral blood. Receptors were obtained from a woman aged 50 to 60 with active or convalescent COVID-19. CDR3s leave out the opening cysteine and the closing phenylalanine or tryptophan.

>TRBV2
ASGIDRPGNTIY
>TRBV10-3
AISDREETQY
>TRBV5-1
ASRPTGGQYFGYT
>TRBV6-2/TRBV6-3
ASSYSGDSVYGYT
>TRBV30
AWSGQVNTEAF
>TRBV6-2/TRBV6-3
ASSLAGGSTDTQY
>TRBV28
ASSSGSSGNTIY
>TRBV19
ASSPRGVAGYT
>TRBV7-7
ASSLGTGARTDTQY
>TRBV7-2
ASSLLGLNEQF